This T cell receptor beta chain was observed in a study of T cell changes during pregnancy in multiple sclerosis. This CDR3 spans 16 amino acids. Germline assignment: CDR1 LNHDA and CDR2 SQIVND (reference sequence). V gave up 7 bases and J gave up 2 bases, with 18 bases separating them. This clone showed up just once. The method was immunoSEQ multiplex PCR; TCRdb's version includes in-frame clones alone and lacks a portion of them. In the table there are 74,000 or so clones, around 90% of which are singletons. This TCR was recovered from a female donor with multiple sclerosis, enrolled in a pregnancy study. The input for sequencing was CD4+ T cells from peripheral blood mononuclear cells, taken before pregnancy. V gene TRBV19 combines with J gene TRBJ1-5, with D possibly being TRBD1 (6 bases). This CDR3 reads CASTSRDIVGNQPQHF. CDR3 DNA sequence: TGTGCCAGTACCTCCCGGGACATCGTTGGCAATCAGCCCCAGCATTTT. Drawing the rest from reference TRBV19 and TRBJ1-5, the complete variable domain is DGGITQSPKYLFRKEGQNVTLSCEQNLNHDAMYWYRQDPGQGLRLIYYSQIVNDFQKGDIAEGYSVSREKKESFPLTVTSAQKNPTAFYLCASTSRDIVGNQPQHFGDGTRLSIL.